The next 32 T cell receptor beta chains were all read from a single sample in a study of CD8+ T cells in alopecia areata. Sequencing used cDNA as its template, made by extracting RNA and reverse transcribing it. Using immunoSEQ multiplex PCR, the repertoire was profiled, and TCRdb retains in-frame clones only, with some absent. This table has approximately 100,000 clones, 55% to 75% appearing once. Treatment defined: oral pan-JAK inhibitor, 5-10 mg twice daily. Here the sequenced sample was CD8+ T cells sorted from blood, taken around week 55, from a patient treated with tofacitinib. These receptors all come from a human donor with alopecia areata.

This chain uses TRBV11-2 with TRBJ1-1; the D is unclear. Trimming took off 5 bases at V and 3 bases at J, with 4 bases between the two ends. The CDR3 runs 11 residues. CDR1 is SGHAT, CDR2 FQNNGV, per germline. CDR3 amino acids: CASSPHTEAFF. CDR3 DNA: TGTGCCAGCAGCCCCCACACTGAAGCTTTCTTT.

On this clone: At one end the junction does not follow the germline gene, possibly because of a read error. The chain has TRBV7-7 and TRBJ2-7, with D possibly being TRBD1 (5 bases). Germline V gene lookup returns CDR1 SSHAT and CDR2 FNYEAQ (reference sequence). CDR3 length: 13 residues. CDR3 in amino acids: CASSLGRGDEQYF. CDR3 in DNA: TGTGCTAGCAGCTTAGGAAGGGGCGACGAGCAGTACTTC.

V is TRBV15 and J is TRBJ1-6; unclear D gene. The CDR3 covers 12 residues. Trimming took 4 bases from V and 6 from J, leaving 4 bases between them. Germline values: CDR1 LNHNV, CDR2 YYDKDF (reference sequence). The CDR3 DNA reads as TGTGCCACCAGCACTGGTAATTCACCCCTCCACTTT. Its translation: CATSTGNSPLHF.

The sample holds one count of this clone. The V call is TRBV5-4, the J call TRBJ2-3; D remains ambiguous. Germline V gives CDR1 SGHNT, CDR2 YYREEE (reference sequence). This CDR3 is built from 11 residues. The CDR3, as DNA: TGTGTCATGCTGGCCGCAGATACGCAGTATTTT. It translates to CVMLAADTQYF. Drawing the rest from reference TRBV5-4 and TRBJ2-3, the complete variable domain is ETGVTQSPTHLIKTRGQQVTLRCSSQSGHNTVSWYQQALGQGPQFIFQYYREEENGRGNFPPRFSGLQFPNYSSELNVNALELDDSALYLCVMLAADTQYFGPGTRLTVL.

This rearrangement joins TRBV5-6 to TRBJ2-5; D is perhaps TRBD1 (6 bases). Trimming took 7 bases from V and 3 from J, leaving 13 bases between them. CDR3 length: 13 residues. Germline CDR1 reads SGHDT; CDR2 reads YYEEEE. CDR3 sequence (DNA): TGTGCCAGCCGAACAGGGAAGGAAGAGACCCAGTACTTC. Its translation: CASRTGKEETQYF.

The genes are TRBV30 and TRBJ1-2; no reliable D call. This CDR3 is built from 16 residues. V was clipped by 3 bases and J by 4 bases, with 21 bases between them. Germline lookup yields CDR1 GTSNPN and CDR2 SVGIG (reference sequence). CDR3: CAWSVLGSLETYGYTF. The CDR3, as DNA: TGTGCCTGGAGCGTCCTAGGGAGCCTTGAGACCTATGGCTACACCTTC.

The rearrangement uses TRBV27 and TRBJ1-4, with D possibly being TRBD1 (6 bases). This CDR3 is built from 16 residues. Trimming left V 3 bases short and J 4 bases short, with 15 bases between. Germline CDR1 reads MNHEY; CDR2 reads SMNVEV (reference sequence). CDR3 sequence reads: CASSLRGGGFNEKLFF. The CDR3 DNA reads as TGTGCCAGCAGTTTGCGGGGAGGGGGTTTTAATGAAAAACTGTTTTTT.

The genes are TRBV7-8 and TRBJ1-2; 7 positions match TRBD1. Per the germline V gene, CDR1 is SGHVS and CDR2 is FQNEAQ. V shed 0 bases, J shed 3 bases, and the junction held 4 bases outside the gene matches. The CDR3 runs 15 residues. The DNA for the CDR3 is TGTGCCAGCAGCTTAGCCGTGACAGGGCACTATGGCTACACCTTC. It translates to CASSLAVTGHYGYTF.

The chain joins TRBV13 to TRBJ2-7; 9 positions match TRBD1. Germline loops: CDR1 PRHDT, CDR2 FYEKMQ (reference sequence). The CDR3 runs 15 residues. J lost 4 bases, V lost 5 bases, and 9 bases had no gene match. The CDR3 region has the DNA TGTGCCAGCAGCCCGGAGCGGACAGGGGAATACGAGCAGTACTTC. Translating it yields CASSPERTGEYEQYF.

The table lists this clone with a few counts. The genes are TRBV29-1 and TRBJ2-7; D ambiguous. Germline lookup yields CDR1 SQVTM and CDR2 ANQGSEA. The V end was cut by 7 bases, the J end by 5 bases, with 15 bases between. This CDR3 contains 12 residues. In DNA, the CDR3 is TGCAGCGCTCGGAAGGGTGGCGACGAGCAGTACTTC. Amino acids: CSARKGGDEQYF.

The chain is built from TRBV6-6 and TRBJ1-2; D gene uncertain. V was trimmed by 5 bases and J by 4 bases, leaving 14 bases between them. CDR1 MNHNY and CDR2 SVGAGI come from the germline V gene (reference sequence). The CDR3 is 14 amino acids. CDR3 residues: CASSIAEAIYGYTF. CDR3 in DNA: TGTGCCAGCAGTATAGCCGAAGCTATCTATGGCTACACCTTC.

DNA of the CDR3: TGTGCCACCAGCACCGACTACGGGAGCGATACGCAGTATTTT. Translation: CATSTDYGSDTQYF. The gene calls are TRBV15 and TRBJ2-3; possibly TRBD2 for D (6 bases). CDR3 size: 14 residues. V gave up 4 bases and J gave up 6 bases, with 14 bases separating them. Germline CDR1 LNHNV, CDR2 YYDKDF (reference sequence).

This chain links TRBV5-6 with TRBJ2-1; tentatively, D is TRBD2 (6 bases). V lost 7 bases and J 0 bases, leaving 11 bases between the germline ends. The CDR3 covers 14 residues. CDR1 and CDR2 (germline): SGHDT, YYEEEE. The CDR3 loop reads CASVSGVSYNEQFF. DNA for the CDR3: TGTGCCAGCGTTAGCGGAGTCTCCTACAATGAGCAGTTCTTC.

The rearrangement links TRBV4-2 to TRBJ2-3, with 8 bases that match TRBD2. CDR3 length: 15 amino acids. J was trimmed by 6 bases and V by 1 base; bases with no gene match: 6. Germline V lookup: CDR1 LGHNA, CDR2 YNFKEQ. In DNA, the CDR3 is TGTGCCAGCAGCCAAGGCCTAGCGGGCGGGGATACGCAGTATTTT. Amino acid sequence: CASSQGLAGGDTQYF.

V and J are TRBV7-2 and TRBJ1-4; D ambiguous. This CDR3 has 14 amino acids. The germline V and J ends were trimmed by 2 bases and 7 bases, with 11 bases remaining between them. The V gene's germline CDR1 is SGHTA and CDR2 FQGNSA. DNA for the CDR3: TGTGCCAGCAGCTTAAATGGGTTAGGTGAAAAACTGTTTTTT. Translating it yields CASSLNGLGEKLFF.

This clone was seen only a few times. CDR3 bases: TGTGCCAGCAGCTTACGAAGTGGCCTTCGGGATTCACCCCTCCACTTT. As protein: CASSLRSGLRDSPLHF. This chain links TRBV7-2 with TRBJ1-6; no definite D call. V was shortened by 2 bases and J by 8 bases, with 16 bases between the two germline ends. Germline V CDR1 and CDR2: SGHTA, FQGNSA. This CDR3 comprises 16 residues.

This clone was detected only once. The CDR3 loop reads CAWSRAAALAKNIQYF. In DNA, the CDR3 is TGTGCCTGGAGTAGGGCGGCAGCTCTAGCCAAAAACATTCAGTACTTC. The V gene is TRBV30, the J gene TRBJ2-4; D remains unclear. CDR1 is GTSNPN and CDR2 is SVGIG in the germline V gene (reference sequence). The CDR3 has 16 residues. V lost 2 bases and J 0 bases, leaving 14 bases between the germline ends.

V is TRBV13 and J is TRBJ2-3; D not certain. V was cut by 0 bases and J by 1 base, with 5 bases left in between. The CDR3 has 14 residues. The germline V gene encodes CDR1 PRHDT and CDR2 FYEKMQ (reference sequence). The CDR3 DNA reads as TGTGCCAGCAGCTTAGGGGGTGGCACAGATACGCAGTATTTT. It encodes CASSLGGGTDTQYF.

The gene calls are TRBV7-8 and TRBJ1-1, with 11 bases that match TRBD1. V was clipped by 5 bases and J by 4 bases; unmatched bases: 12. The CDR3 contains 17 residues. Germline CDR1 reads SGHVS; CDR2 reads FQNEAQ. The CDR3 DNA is TGTGCCAGCAGCCCTCGGACAGGGGGCGCTTCGGCCACTGAAGCTTTCTTT. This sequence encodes CASSPRTGGASATEAFF.

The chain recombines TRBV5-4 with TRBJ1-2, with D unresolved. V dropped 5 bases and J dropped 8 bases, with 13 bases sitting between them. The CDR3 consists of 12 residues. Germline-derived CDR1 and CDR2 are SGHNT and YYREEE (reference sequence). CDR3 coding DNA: TGTGCCAGCAGATCGAAAGCGTGGGGCTACACCTTC. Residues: CASRSKAWGYTF.

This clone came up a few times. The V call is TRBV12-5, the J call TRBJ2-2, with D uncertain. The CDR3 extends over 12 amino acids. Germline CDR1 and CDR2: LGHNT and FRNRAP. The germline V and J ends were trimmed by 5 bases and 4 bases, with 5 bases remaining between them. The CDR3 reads CASGPGTGELFF. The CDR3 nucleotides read TGTGCTAGTGGTCCTGGCACCGGGGAGCTGTTTTTT.

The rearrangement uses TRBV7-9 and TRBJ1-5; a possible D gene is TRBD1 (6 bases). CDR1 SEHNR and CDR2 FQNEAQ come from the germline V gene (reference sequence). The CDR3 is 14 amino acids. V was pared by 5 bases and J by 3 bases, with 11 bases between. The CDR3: CASSPTGNNQPQHF. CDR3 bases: TGTGCCAGCAGCCCAACAGGGAACAATCAGCCCCAGCATTTT.

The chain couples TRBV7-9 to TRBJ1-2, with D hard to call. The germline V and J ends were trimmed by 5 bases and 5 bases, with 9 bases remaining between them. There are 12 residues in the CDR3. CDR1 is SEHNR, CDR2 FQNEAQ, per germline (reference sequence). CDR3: CASSPSLYGYTF. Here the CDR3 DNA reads TGTGCCAGCAGCCCATCTTTGTATGGCTACACCTTC.

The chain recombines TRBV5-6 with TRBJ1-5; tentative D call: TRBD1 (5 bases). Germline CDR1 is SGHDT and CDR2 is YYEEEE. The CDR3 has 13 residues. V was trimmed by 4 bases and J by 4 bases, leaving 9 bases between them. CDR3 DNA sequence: TGTGCCAGCAGCCCGGGGGATAATCAGCCCCAGCATTTT. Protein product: CASSPGDNQPQHF.

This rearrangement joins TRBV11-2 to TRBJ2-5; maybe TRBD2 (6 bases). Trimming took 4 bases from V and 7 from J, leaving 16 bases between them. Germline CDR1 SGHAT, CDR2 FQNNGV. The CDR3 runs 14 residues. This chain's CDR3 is CASSSATEEGTQYF. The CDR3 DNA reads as TGTGCCAGCAGCTCAGCGACGGAGGAGGGGACCCAGTACTTC.

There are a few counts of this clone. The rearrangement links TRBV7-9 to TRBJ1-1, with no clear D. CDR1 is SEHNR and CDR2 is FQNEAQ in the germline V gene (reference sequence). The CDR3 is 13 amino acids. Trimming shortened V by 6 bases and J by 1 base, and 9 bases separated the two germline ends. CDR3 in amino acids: CASRSGPNTEAFF. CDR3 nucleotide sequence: TGTGCCAGCAGAAGCGGACCGAACACTGAAGCTTTCTTT.

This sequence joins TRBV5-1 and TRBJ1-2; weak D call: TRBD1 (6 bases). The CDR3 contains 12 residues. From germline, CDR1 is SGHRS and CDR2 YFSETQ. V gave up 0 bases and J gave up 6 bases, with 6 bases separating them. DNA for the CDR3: TGCGCCAGCAGCTTGGACAGGGATGGCTACACCTTC. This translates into CASSLDRDGYTF.

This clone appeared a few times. The CDR3 loop is CASSRGTPDNSPLHF. In DNA, the CDR3 is TGTGCCAGCAGCCGCGGGACACCCGACAATTCACCCCTCCACTTT. The V gene is TRBV7-6, the J gene TRBJ1-6; maybe TRBD1 (6 bases). Germline-derived CDR1 and CDR2 are SGHVS and FNYEAQ. The V end lost 5 bases, the J end lost 7 bases, and 15 bases lay between the germline ends. The CDR3 totals 15 residues.

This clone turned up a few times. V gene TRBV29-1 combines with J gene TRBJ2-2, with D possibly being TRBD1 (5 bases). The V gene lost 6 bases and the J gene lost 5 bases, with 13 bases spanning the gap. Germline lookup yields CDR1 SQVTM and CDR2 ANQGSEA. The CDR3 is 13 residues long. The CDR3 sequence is CSVQYRQTGELFF. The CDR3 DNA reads TGCAGCGTGCAGTACCGACAGACCGGGGAGCTGTTTTTT.

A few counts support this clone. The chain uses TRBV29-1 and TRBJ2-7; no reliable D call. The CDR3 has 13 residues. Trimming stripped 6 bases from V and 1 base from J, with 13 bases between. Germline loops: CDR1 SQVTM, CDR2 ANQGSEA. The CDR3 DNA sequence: TGCAGCGTCCTCGGCGTCGATTCCTACGAGCAGTACTTC. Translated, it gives CSVLGVDSYEQYF.

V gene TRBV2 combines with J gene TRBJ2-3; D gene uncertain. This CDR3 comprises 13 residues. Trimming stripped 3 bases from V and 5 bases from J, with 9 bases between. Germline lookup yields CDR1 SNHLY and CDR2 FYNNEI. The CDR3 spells CASSDGGQDTQYF. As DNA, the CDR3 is TGTGCCAGCAGTGACGGCGGTCAAGATACGCAGTATTTT.

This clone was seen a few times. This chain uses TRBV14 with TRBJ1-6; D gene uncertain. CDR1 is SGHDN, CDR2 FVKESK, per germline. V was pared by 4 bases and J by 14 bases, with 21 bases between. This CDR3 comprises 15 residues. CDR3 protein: CASSPSGKNGRTLHF. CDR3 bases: TGTGCCAGCAGCCCGAGCGGGAAGAATGGTAGGACCCTCCACTTT.